The 27 T cell receptor beta chains in this list originate from one sample, sequenced in a study of CD8 T cells in Susac syndrome. RNA in amounts of roughly 0.5 to 1 ug was reverse transcribed with random hexamers. MiXCR, run by TCRdb on the immunoSEQ multiplex PCR reads, gives a single entry per CDR3 protein. Among some 94,000 distinct CDR3 sequences listed, just under 95% were seen once. Sequenced input: CD4+ T cells from PBMCs. Source of these receptors: a human donor with Susac syndrome.

The chain recombines TRBV3-1 with TRBJ2-2, with D unclear. This CDR3 has 15 residues. The germline gives CDR1 LGHDT, CDR2 YNNKEL (reference sequence). V was pared by 3 bases and J by 2 bases, with 10 bases between. This chain's CDR3 is CASSHFTINTGELFF. The CDR3 nucleotides read TGTGCCAGCAGCCATTTTACTATCAACACCGGGGAGCTGTTTTTT.

This chain connects TRBV24-1 to TRBJ2-1, with TRBD1 matching over 8 bases. This CDR3 comprises 16 residues. CDR1 and CDR2 from the germline V gene are KGHDR and SFDVKD. V was pared by 4 bases and J by 4 bases, with 8 bases of the junction left unmatched. DNA of the CDR3: TGTGCCACCAGTGACGCCGACAGGGGCGATTACAATGAGCAGTTCTTC. Its translation: CATSDADRGDYNEQFF.

The chain employs TRBV20-1 and TRBJ1-4; the D is unclear. This CDR3 has 14 residues. The V end was cut by 0 bases, the J end by 6 bases, with 11 bases between. Germline CDR1 reads DFQATT; CDR2 reads SNEGSKA (reference sequence). CDR3 bases: TGCAGTGCTAGAGATGATAGTTTGGATGAAAAACTGTTTTTT. It specifies CSARDDSLDEKLFF.

This chain links TRBV30 with TRBJ1-6; no clear D. The length of the CDR3 is 12 residues. Deletions cut 3 bases from V and 9 bases from J, with 9 bases between. Germline loops: CDR1 GTSNPN, CDR2 SVGIG (reference sequence). The CDR3 here is CAWRRMGSPLHF. CDR3 sequence (DNA): TGTGCCTGGAGGCGGATGGGTTCACCCCTCCACTTT. The full variable domain, in which reference TRBV30 and TRBJ1-6 provide the parts outside the CDR3, is SQTIHQWPATLVQPVGSPLSLECTVEGTSNPNLYWYRQAAGRGLQLLFYSVGIGQISSEVPQNLSASRPQDRQFILSSKKLLLSDSGFYLCAWRRMGSPLHFGNGTRLTVT.

The chain couples TRBV28 to TRBJ1-1, with D possibly being TRBD1 (5 bases). The V gene's germline CDR1 is MDHEN and CDR2 SYDVKM. The V end lost 5 bases, the J end lost 4 bases, and 8 bases lay between the germline ends. The CDR3 runs to 12 residues. The chain's CDR3 is CASSPGGTEAFF. In DNA, the CDR3 is TGTGCCAGCAGTCCTGGGGGCACTGAAGCTTTCTTT.

There are a few counts of this clonotype. V and J are TRBV5-1 and TRBJ2-7; TRBD1 is a possible D gene (6 bases). Trimming cost V 7 bases and J 0 bases, with 20 bases left between them. The CDR3 length is 16 residues. Germline values: CDR1 SGHRS, CDR2 YFSETQ. The CDR3, as DNA: TGCGCCAGCGGTACAGGGCAGCAAACTTTCTCCTACGAGCAGTACTTC. Its translation is CASGTGQQTFSYEQYF.

The chain combines TRBV5-1 with TRBJ2-7; possibly TRBD1 or TRBD2 for D (5 bases each). The CDR3 runs to 16 residues. Looked up from germline, CDR1 is SGHRS and CDR2 is YFSETQ. V lost 2 bases to trimming and J lost 0 bases, with 15 bases between them. CDR3 sequence reads: CASSFGTTERSYEQYF. The CDR3 DNA is TGCGCCAGCAGCTTCGGGACGACAGAGCGCTCCTACGAGCAGTACTTC.

J is TRBJ2-3 and V is TRBV7-2; D is ambiguous. The CDR3 sequence is 14 residues long. With 1 base removed from V and 0 bases from J, the gap between germline ends came to 5 bases. CDR1 is SGHTA, CDR2 FQGNSA, per germline. The CDR3 DNA is TGTGCCAGCAGCTTAGACCTTAGCACAGATACGCAGTATTTT. Translated: CASSLDLSTDTQYF.

The chain couples TRBV24-1 to TRBJ2-3; D gene ambiguous. Germline V gene sequence: CDR1 KGHDR, CDR2 SFDVKD. The CDR3 runs to 13 residues. The V end was cut by 8 bases, the J end by 6 bases, with 14 bases between. CDR3 sequence reads: CATKVPARDTQYF. The DNA of the CDR3 is TGTGCCACCAAGGTCCCAGCCCGGGATACGCAGTATTTT.

The chain recombines TRBV29-1 with TRBJ2-5; 8 bases line up with TRBD1. The CDR3 is 13 amino acids. Trimming removed 6 bases from V and 5 bases from J; junction bases left unmatched: 8. Germline CDR1 reads SQVTM; CDR2 reads ANQGSEA. In DNA form, the CDR3 reads TGCAGCGTCCTCTTGACAGGGGTGGAGACCCAGTACTTC. It is translated as CSVLLTGVETQYF. The full variable domain, in which reference TRBV29-1 and TRBJ2-5 provide the parts outside the CDR3, is SAVISQKPSRDICQRGTSLTIQCQVDSQVTMMFWYRQQPGQSLTLIATANQGSEATYESGFVIDKFPISRPNLTFSTLTVSNMSPEDSSIYLCSVLLTGVETQYFGPGTRLLVL.

CDR3 DNA: TGTGCCAGCAGCTTAGAAGGCCAGGGTTCACCCCTCCACTTT. It yields the protein CASSLEGQGSPLHF. The chain joins TRBV7-3 to TRBJ1-6, with D possibly being TRBD1 (5 bases). The V end was cut by 2 bases, the J end by 9 bases, with 11 bases between. The germline V gene has CDR1 SGHTA and CDR2 FQGTGA. There are 14 residues in the CDR3. The full variable domain, with the rest looked up from reference TRBV7-3 and TRBJ1-6, is GAGVSQTPSNKVTEKGKYVELRCDPISGHTALYWYRQSLGQGPEFLIYFQGTGAADDSGLPNDRFFAVRPEGSVSTLKIQRTERGDSAVYLCASSLEGQGSPLHFGNGTRLTVT.

The chain carries TRBV30 and TRBJ1-5; unclear D gene. The germline V and J ends were trimmed by 1 base and 3 bases, with 7 bases remaining between them. The CDR3 contains 13 residues. Germline lookup yields CDR1 GTSNPN and CDR2 SVGIG (reference sequence). CDR3 residues: CAWSDSTNQPQHF. CDR3 in DNA: TGTGCCTGGAGTGACAGTACCAATCAGCCCCAGCATTTT.

The chain is built from TRBV2 and TRBJ2-2; D unclear. Germline lookup yields CDR1 SNHLY and CDR2 FYNNEI. V was pared by 1 base and J by 6 bases, with 9 bases between. The CDR3 has 14 amino acids. The CDR3 reads CASSEVGTPGELFF. In DNA form, the CDR3 reads TGTGCCAGCAGTGAAGTGGGTACTCCCGGGGAGCTGTTTTTT. Full variable domain (rest looked up from reference TRBV2 and TRBJ2-2): EPEVTQTPSHQVTQMGQEVILRCVPISNHLYFYWYRQILGQKVEFLVSFYNNEISEKSEIFDDQFSVERPDGSNFTLKIRSTKLEDSAMYFCASSEVGTPGELFFGEGSRLTVL.

V gene TRBV4-3 combines with J gene TRBJ1-1; D is possibly TRBD1 (6 bases). Germline CDR1 and CDR2: LGHNA and YSLEER. V lost 4 bases to trimming and J lost 5 bases, with 14 bases between them. The CDR3 contains 14 residues. Here the CDR3 DNA reads TGCGCCAGCAGCCGGACACAGGGAGGGACTGAAGCTTTCTTT. Translating it yields CASSRTQGGTEAFF.

The gene calls are TRBV19 and TRBJ2-7; 9 bases are shared with TRBD2. In germline, CDR1 is LNHDA, CDR2 SQIVND (reference sequence). The CDR3 covers 16 residues. J was trimmed by 2 bases and V by 4 bases; bases with no gene match: 9. The CDR3 DNA reads TGTGCCAGTAGTACCTCCCTTAGCGGGGGCACCTACGAGCAGTACTTC. Protein sequence: CASSTSLSGGTYEQYF.

The chain combines TRBV29-1 with TRBJ2-2, with D perhaps matching TRBD1 (5 bases). V gave up 3 bases and J gave up 3 bases, with 11 bases separating them. Germline CDR1 and CDR2: SQVTM and ANQGSEA. CDR3 length: 14 residues. The CDR3 region is CSVEIGHYTGELFF. CDR3 sequence (DNA): TGCAGCGTTGAGATTGGACACTACACCGGGGAGCTGTTTTTT.

The rearrangement joins TRBV30 to TRBJ2-7, with D possibly being TRBD1 (5 bases). V was cut by 4 bases and J by 3 bases, with 13 bases left in between. Germline lookup yields CDR1 GTSNPN and CDR2 SVGIG (reference sequence). The CDR3 extends over 13 amino acids. The DNA of the CDR3 is TGTGCCTGGACTGGACAAGGGTTCTACGAGCAGTACTTC. This codes for CAWTGQGFYEQYF.

The V call is TRBV20-1, the J call TRBJ1-1; D call uncertain. The V end was cut by 1 base, the J end by 2 bases, with 11 bases between. Germline-derived CDR1 and CDR2 are DFQATT and SNEGSKA (reference sequence). The CDR3 totals 14 residues. CDR3 protein: CSARGDSVNTEAFF. CDR3 nucleotide sequence: TGCAGTGCTAGAGGTGATTCCGTCAACACTGAAGCTTTCTTT.

CDR3 sequence: CASSPDRWTQYF. As DNA, the CDR3 is TGTGCCAGCAGCCCAGACCGTTGGACCCAGTACTTC. The chain links TRBV14 to TRBJ2-5; no firm D call. V lost 4 bases and J 7 bases, leaving 10 bases between the germline ends. In germline, CDR1 is SGHDN, CDR2 FVKESK. The CDR3 has 12 amino acids.

A single count supports this clonotype. The chain couples TRBV20-1 to TRBJ2-5; 12 bases line up with TRBD2. V lost 4 bases, J lost 4 bases, and 7 bases stayed unmatched. The CDR3 covers 15 residues. CDR1 DFQATT and CDR2 SNEGSKA come from the germline V gene (reference sequence). CDR3 nucleotide sequence: TGCAGTGCTAAGTTACCGGGACTAGCGGGAGAGACCCAGTACTTC. Translated, it gives CSAKLPGLAGETQYF.

The CDR3 nucleotides read TGTGCCAGCAGTCGACAAGATACGCAGTATTTT. It specifies CASSRQDTQYF. The chain recombines TRBV12-3 or TRBV12-4 with TRBJ2-3; D is undetermined. The CDR3 contains 11 residues. V lost 5 bases, J lost 5 bases, and 5 bases lay in between.

V gene TRBV9 combines with J gene TRBJ2-7, with TRBD1 identical over 12 bases. The CDR3 length is 14 residues. CDR1 and CDR2 from the germline V gene are SGDLS and YYNGEE. With V trimmed by 4 bases and J by 7 bases, 6 bases remained unmatched. CDR3 loop: CASSPGQGAREQYF. In DNA, the CDR3 is TGTGCCAGCAGCCCGGGACAGGGGGCGCGGGAGCAGTACTTC.

This clonotype has only one observation. V and J are TRBV2 and TRBJ2-6; TRBD2 aligns across 13 bases. Per germline, CDR1 SNHLY and CDR2 FYNNEI. J lost 0 bases, V lost 6 bases, and 8 bases had no gene match. This CDR3 spans 19 amino acids. The CDR3, as DNA: TGTGCCAGCAGGCCCAGACTAGCGGGGGGACACTCTGGGGCCAACGTCCTGACTTTC. It is translated as CASRPRLAGGHSGANVLTF.

The chain is built from TRBV2 and TRBJ1-1; D gene ambiguous. The ends were cut back, 3 bases at V and 2 bases at J, with 10 bases in the middle. This CDR3 has 14 amino acids. Germline CDR1 is SNHLY and CDR2 is FYNNEI. CDR3: CASSDRGYNTEAFF. In DNA, the CDR3 is TGTGCCAGCAGTGATCGAGGATACAACACTGAAGCTTTCTTT.

The chain recombines TRBV12-3 or TRBV12-4 with TRBJ2-1; D may be TRBD1 (6 bases). V lost 7 bases and J 8 bases, leaving 9 bases between the germline ends. This CDR3 has 11 amino acids. Here the CDR3 reads CASKQGHEQFF. The CDR3 DNA is TGTGCCAGCAAGCAGGGGCATGAGCAGTTCTTC.

This clonotype was counted a single time. V and J are TRBV5-1 and TRBJ1-1, with 9 positions matching TRBD1. The CDR3 length is 16 residues. J gave up 4 bases and V 4 bases, and 11 bases lay outside the gene matches. Germline V gives CDR1 SGHRS, CDR2 YFSETQ. CDR3 protein: CASSRTGDPGGTEAFF. The CDR3 DNA reads TGCGCCAGCAGCCGGACAGGGGACCCCGGGGGCACTGAAGCTTTCTTT.

For the CDR3, the DNA is TGTGCCAGTAGTCCAGCAGGTTCCTACGAGCAGTACTTC. Protein product: CASSPAGSYEQYF. The J gene is TRBJ2-7, the V gene TRBV19, with D unresolved. Germline V gene lookup returns CDR1 LNHDA and CDR2 SQIVND (reference sequence). Trimming took off 5 bases at V and 1 base at J, with 9 bases between the two ends. The CDR3 is 13 residues long.